These T cell receptor beta chains were read from a single sample in a study of T-cell reconstitution after alpha-beta-depleted transplantation in children. TCRdb re-called the PCR reads with MiXCR, one entry per CDR3 protein. The sample includes 300,000 to 350,000 distinct CDR3 sequences, around 25% of them seen just once. The sample in question was PBMCs, mostly from graft donor cells, obtained 180 days after TCRalphabeta/CD19-depleted stem cell transplant. These receptors were obtained from a male patient younger than 18 who had a stem cell transplant for acute lymphoblastic leukemia, so the T cells may come from the graft donor. CDR3s include the opening cysteine and the closing phenylalanine or tryptophan. D genes are given only for firm matches. Clone size is given for some rows only: seen once, a few or many times, or a class if the clone is expanded.

. TRBJ2-5 TRBD2 TRBV5-4 CASSLIWGGETQYF TGTGCCAGCAGCTTGATCTGGGGGGGGGAGACCCAGTACTTC
. TRBJ2-7 TRBD1 TRBV5-1 CASSLGTGVVGEQYF TGCGCCAGCAGCTTGGGGACAGGGGTAGTGGGAGAGCAGTACTTC
few TRBJ2-5 . TRBV20-1 CSASTPLGRETQYF TGCAGTGCTAGCACCCCGTTAGGGCGAGAGACCCAGTACTTC
. TRBJ1-2 TRBD1 TRBV29-1 CSVGAGRGNLYGYTF TGCAGCGTTGGGGCGGGCAGGGGGAACCTCTATGGCTACACCTTC
few TRBJ2-7 TRBD2 TRBV3-1 CASSQGLAGLLISYEQYF TGTGCCAGCAGCCAAGGCCTAGCGGGACTCCTTATCTCCTACGAGCAGTACTTC
. TRBJ2-5 . TRBV12-3/TRBV12-4 CASRTRARETQYF TGTGCCAGCAGAACTAGGGCCAGAGAGACCCAGTACTTC
. TRBJ1-1 . TRBV18 CASSPEGRLLGEAFF TGTGCCAGCTCACCAGAGGGGCGTCTGCTTGGTGAAGCTTTCTTT
. TRBJ2-1 . TRBV18 CASSLPMVYNEQFF TGTGCCAGCTCACTTCCCATGGTATACAATGAGCAGTTCTTC
. TRBJ2-3 . TRBV11-2 CASSLSVPTDTQYF TGTGCCAGCAGCTTAAGTGTCCCCACAGATACGCAGTATTTT
. TRBJ1-4 . TRBV7-3 CASSPGRNEKLFF TGTGCCAGCAGCCCTGGACGGAATGAAAAACTGTTTTTT
few TRBJ2-7 . TRBV18 CASSPSSRIEGRNF TGTGCCAGCTCACCATCATCCCGGATAGAAGGGAGAAACTTC
many TRBJ2-7 TRBD2 TRBV4-1 CASSQVRLAWEQYF TGCGCCAGCAGCCAAGTTAGACTAGCGTGGGAGCAGTACTTC
. TRBJ2-2 . TRBV7-9 CASRANRNTGELFF TGTGCCAGCAGAGCAAACAGGAACACCGGGGAGCTGTTTTTT
few TRBJ2-7 . TRBV29-1 CSVEYNGTPSYEQYF TGCAGCGTTGAATACAATGGGACCCCAAGCTACGAGCAGTACTTC
. TRBJ2-7 . TRBV7-9 CASSRGLASPYEQYF TGTGCCAGCAGCCGAGGTTTAGCTAGCCCCTACGAGCAGTACTTC
many TRBJ2-7 . TRBV5-1 CASSLSVSSSYEQYF TGCGCCAGCAGCTTATCTGTCTCCTCTTCCTACGAGCAGTACTTC
. TRBJ2-1 TRBD1 TRBV9 CASTAGQGAFNEQFF TGTGCCAGCACCGCCGGACAGGGGGCGTTTAATGAGCAGTTCTTC
many TRBJ1-1 . TRBV11-2 CASGSSLTLLLNTEAFF TGTGCCAGCGGTAGTAGCCTCACACTACTTTTGAACACTGAAGCTTTCTTT
. TRBJ2-1 TRBD1 TRBV7-6 CASSRWTGSSYNEQFF TGTGCCAGCAGCCGATGGACAGGGAGCTCCTACAATGAGCAGTTCTTC
. TRBJ2-1 . TRBV11-2 CASSPQGNEQFF TGTGCCAGCAGCCCCCAGGGGAATGAGCAGTTCTTC
. TRBJ2-7 . TRBV7-2 CASSLGGDYYEQYF TGTGCCAGCAGCTTAGGAGGGGATTACTACGAGCAGTACTTC
. TRBJ2-1 . TRBV12-5 CASGLVSRDGYNEQFF TGTGCTAGTGGTTTGGTATCAAGGGACGGGTACAATGAGCAGTTCTTC
. TRBJ1-6 . TRBV3-1 CASSQDLGSPRSPLHF TGTGCCAGCAGCCAGGATTTGGGGAGCCCCCGTTCACCCCTCCACTTT
. TRBJ2-1 . TRBV7-9 CASSLEVRNNEQFF TGTGCCAGCAGCTTAGAAGTTCGTAACAATGAGCAGTTCTTC
. TRBJ1-4 . TRBV9 CASSVDSGDEKLFF TGTGCCAGCAGCGTTGACAGCGGGGATGAAAAACTGTTTTTT
. TRBJ2-2 TRBD2 TRBV3-1 CASSQASGRSGELFF TGTGCCAGCAGCCAAGCTAGCGGGAGATCCGGGGAGCTGTTTTTT
few TRBJ2-7 TRBD2 TRBV3-1 CASSQERTRRHYEQYF TGTGCCAGCAGCCAAGAGCGGACTAGGCGCCACTACGAGCAGTACTTC
few TRBJ1-5 . TRBV20-1 CSASLQEYGQPQHF TGCAGTGCTAGTCTACAGGAATATGGACAGCCCCAGCATTTT
few TRBJ2-7 TRBD2 TRBV5-1 CASSSRLAGLYEQYF TGCGCCAGCAGCTCCAGACTAGCGGGGCTCTACGAGCAGTACTTC
few TRBJ1-6 . TRBV27 CASSLVWGSDNSPLHF TGTGCCAGCAGTTTGGTTTGGGGGTCTGATAATTCACCCCTCCACTTT
. TRBJ2-7 TRBD2 TRBV20-1 CSARVGGAGEQYF TGCAGTGCTAGGGTGGGAGGGGCTGGCGAGCAGTACTTC
once TRBJ2-7 . TRBV21-1 CASKAEVRGNFYEQYF TGTGCCAGCAAGGCGGAGGTCAGGGGGAATTTTTACGAGCAGTACTTC
. TRBJ2-2 TRBD2 TRBV7-6 CASSPQAGGFTGELFF TGTGCCAGCAGCCCCCAAGCGGGAGGGTTCACCGGGGAGCTGTTTTTT
. TRBJ2-4 . TRBV14 CASSQGVAVQYF TGTGCCAGCAGCCAAGGGGTTGCGGTTCAGTACTTC
few TRBJ2-3 . TRBV12-3/TRBV12-4 CASSSQDTQYF TGTGCCAGCAGTTCTCAGGATACGCAGTATTTT
. TRBJ1-5 . TRBV5-1 CASSFMDRDRNQPQHF TGCGCCAGCAGCTTTATGGACAGAGACAGAAATCAGCCCCAGCATTTT
many TRBJ2-1 . TRBV5-1 CASSYIAGRSSYNEQFF TGCGCCAGCAGCTATATTGCCGGACGGAGCTCCTACAATGAGCAGTTCTTC
many TRBJ2-7 TRBD2 TRBV7-2 CVREASGTQNYYEQYF TGTGTACGGGAGGCTAGCGGGACCCAAAACTACTACGAGCAGTACTTC
. TRBJ1-1 . TRBV20-1 CSARKGGGNTEAFF TGCAGTGCTAGGAAAGGGGGGGGTAACACTGAAGCTTTCTTT
few TRBJ2-7 . TRBV29-1 CSVADRPYEQYF TGCAGCGTTGCGGACAGACCCTACGAGCAGTACTTC
. TRBJ2-5 TRBD2 TRBV5-5 CASSPTYREGIWETQYF TGTGCCAGCAGCCCTACTTACCGGGAGGGCATCTGGGAGACCCAGTACTTC
. TRBJ1-5 . TRBV7-9 CASSLAPIGGASQPQHF TGTGCCAGCAGCTTAGCACCTATCGGGGGCGCATCTCAGCCCCAGCATTTT
. TRBJ2-7 . TRBV20-1 CSARQPRTYEQYF TGCAGTGCTCGACAACCCCGGACCTACGAGCAGTACTTC
once TRBJ2-1 TRBD2 TRBV5-1 CASARTSSSSYNEQFF TGCGCCAGCGCCCGGACTAGCTCTAGCTCCTACAATGAGCAGTTCTTC
. TRBJ2-3 TRBD1 TRBV27 CASSLTGFFSTDTQYF TGTGCCAGCAGTTTGACAGGGTTTTTTAGCACAGATACGCAGTATTTT
. TRBJ2-1 . TRBV9 CASSVVAEYNEQFF TGTGCCAGCAGCGTAGTAGCGGAGTACAATGAGCAGTTCTTC
. TRBJ2-5 . TRBV2 CASSEVVWGQETQYF TGTGCCAGCAGTGAAGTAGTGTGGGGGCAAGAGACCCAGTACTTC